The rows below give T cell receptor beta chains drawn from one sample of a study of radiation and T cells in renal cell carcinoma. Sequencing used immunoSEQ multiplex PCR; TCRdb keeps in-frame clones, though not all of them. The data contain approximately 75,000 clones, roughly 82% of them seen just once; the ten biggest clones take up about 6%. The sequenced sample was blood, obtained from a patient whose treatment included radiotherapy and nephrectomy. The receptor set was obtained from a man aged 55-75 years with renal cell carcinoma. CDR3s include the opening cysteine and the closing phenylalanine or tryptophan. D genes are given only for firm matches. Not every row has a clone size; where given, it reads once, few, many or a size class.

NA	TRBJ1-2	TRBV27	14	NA	TGTGCCAGCAGTTTATCGAGCGGGACCTATGGCTACACCTTC	CASSLSSGTYGYTF
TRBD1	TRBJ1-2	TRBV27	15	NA	TGTGCCAGCAGTTCGTCGGACAGGGGTATCTTTGGCTACACCTTC	CASSSSDRGIFGYTF
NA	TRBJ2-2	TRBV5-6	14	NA	TGTGCCAGCAGCGTTGGACTAAACACCGGGGAGCTGTTTTTT	CASSVGLNTGELFF
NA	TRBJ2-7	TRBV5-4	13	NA	TGTGCCAGCACCAATGGACTGGCCTACGAGCAGTACTTC	CASTNGLAYEQYF
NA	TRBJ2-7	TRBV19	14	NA	TGTGCCAGTAGTATAGCGGGAAGCTCCTACGAGCAGTACTTC	CASSIAGSSYEQYF
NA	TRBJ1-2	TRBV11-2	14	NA	TGTGCCAGCAGCTCTGCGGGGGGAATTTATGGCTACACCTTC	CASSSAGGIYGYTF
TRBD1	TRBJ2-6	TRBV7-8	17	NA	TGTGCCAGCAGCGGTAGACAGGGTTCGTCTGGGGCCAACGTCCTGACTTTC	CASSGRQGSSGANVLTF
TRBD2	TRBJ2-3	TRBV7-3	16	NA	TGTGCCAGCAGCGCCACCGGACTAGCGGGAGCAGATACGCAGTATTTT	CASSATGLAGADTQYF
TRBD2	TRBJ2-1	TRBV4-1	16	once	TGCGCCAGCAGCTTGGGACTAGCGGGCGATTACAATGAGCAGTTCTTC	CASSLGLAGDYNEQFF
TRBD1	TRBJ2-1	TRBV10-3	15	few	TGTGCCATCAGTGAGTCTAGACAGGGGCGCAATGAGCAGTTCTTC	CAISESRQGRNEQFF
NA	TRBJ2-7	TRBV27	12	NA	TGTGCCAGCAGTTTAATGGGATACGAGCAGTACTTC	CASSLMGYEQYF
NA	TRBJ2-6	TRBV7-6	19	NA	TGTGCCAGCAGCTTATACAGGGCAGGGAGTGTTGCTGGGGCCAACGTCCTGACTTTC	CASSLYRAGSVAGANVLTF
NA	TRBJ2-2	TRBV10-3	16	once	TGTGCCATCAGTGCGATGGGACCATCAGGGACCGGGGAGCTGTTTTTT	CAISAMGPSGTGELFF
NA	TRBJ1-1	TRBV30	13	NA	TGTGCCTGGAGTGTACTTGGTTGGCCTGAAGCTTTCTTT	CAWSVLGWPEAFF
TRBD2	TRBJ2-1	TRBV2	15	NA	TGTGCCAGCAGACCCAGCGGGAGCGCCTACAATGAGCAGTTCTTC	CASRPSGSAYNEQFF
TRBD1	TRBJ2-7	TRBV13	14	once	TGTGCCAGCAGCCAGGGACAGGGTTACCACGAGCAGTACTTC	CASSQGQGYHEQYF
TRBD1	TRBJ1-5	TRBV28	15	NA	TGTGCCAGCAGTGGGACAGGGCTTAGCAATCAGCCCCAGCATTTT	CASSGTGLSNQPQHF
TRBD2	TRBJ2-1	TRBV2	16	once	TGTGCCAGCAGTCCGAGCGGGAGGGCTTTTAGGAATGAGCAGTTCTTC	CASSPSGRAFRNEQFF
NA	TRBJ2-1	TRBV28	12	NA	TGTGCCAGCAGTTCGGGACACGAGGAGCAGTTCTTC	CASSSGHEEQFF
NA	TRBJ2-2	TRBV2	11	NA	TGTGCCAGCAAGGGTACCGGGGAGCTGTTTTTT	CASKGTGELFF
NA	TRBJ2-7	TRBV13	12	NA	TGTGCCAGCCTCCACACGCCGGGCGAGCAGTACTTC	CASLHTPGEQYF
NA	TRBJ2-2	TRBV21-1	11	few	TGTGCCACCGGGAGCACCGGGGAGCTGTTTTTT	CATGSTGELFF
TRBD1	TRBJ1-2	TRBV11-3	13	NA	TGTGCCGGAGCCCTCCCAGGGGGCGAGGGCTACACCTTC	CAGALPGGEGYTF
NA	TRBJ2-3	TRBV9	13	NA	TGTGCCAGCAGCCCTGTCTACACAGATACGCAGTATTTT	CASSPVYTDTQYF
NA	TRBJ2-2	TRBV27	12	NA	TGTGCCAGCAGTCCACTTGGAGGGGAGCTGTTTTTT	CASSPLGGELFF
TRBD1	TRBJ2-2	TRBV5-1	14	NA	TGCGCCAGCAGCGCGCGGACAGGGACTGCGGAGCTGTTTTTT	CASSARTGTAELFF
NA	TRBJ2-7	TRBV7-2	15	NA	TGTGCCAGCAGCTTAGGGTCCTCCAGGACCTACGAGCAGTACTTC	CASSLGSSRTYEQYF
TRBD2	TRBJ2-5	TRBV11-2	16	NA	TGTGCCAGCAGGCCCCTTCCTAGCGGGGGGGGCCGGACCCAGTACTTC	CASRPLPSGGGRTQYF
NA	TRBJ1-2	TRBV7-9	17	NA	TGTGCCAGCAGCGGCGGGGGGCTTTTTTCCGCTAACTATGGCTACACCTTC	CASSGGGLFSANYGYTF
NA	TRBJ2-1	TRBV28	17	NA	TGTGCCAGCAGCTTACCCTCCTCGGGAGTCTCCTACAATGAGCAGTTCTTC	CASSLPSSGVSYNEQFF
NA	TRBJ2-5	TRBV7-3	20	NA	TGTGCCAGCAGCTTAAGAGGCGCTTTCGGGGCTCTAGCGTTCCAAGAGACCCAGTACTTC	CASSLRGAFGALAFQETQYF
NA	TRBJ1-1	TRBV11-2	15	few	TGTGCCAGCAGCTTCCCGGGCCTCACGGGCACTGAAGCTTTCTTT	CASSFPGLTGTEAFF
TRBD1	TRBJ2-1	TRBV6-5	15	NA	TGTGCCAGCAGTGCCGGGACAGGGGAGTCCAATGAGCAGTTCTTC	CASSAGTGESNEQFF
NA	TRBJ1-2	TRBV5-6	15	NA	TGTGCCAGCAGCTTGGGTGGGCGCCCCGACTATGGCTACACCTTC	CASSLGGRPDYGYTF
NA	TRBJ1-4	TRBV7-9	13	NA	TGTGCCAGCAGCTTAGAGGGGGGAGAAAAACTGTTTTTT	CASSLEGGEKLFF
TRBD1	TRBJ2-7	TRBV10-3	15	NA	TGTGCCATCAGCCGTAGCCGGGACAGGGGAGGCGAGCAGTACTTC	CAISRSRDRGGEQYF
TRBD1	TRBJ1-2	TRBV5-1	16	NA	TGCGCCAGCAGCCCGGGACAGGGTTCGGGGGCCTATGGCTACACCTTC	CASSPGQGSGAYGYTF
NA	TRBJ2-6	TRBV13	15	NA	TGTGCCAGCAGCTTAATGGCCTCTGGGGCCAACGTCCTGACTTTC	CASSLMASGANVLTF
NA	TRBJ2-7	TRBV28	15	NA	TGTGCCAGCAGTCTCATCCGGGACTTACCCTACGAGCAGTACTTC	CASSLIRDLPYEQYF
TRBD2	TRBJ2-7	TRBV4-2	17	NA	TGTGCCAGCAGCCAAGTCAGACTAGCGGGAGACTCCTACGAGCAGTACTTC	CASSQVRLAGDSYEQYF
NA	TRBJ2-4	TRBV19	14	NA	TGTGCCAGTAGTATGGGGCTAGCCAAAAACATTCAGTACTTC	CASSMGLAKNIQYF
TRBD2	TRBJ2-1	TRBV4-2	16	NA	TGTGCCAGCAGCCAAGAACCGGGAGGCTCCTACAATGAGCAGTTCTTC	CASSQEPGGSYNEQFF
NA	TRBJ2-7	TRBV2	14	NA	TGTGCCAGCAGTGACCCCAGGAAAACCTACGAGCAGTACTTC	CASSDPRKTYEQYF
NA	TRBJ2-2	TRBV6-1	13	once	TGTGCCAGCACTCTAGATGGGGTCGGGGAGCTGTTTTTT	CASTLDGVGELFF
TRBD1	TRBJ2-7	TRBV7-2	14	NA	TGTGCCAGCAGCGGAAGGACAGGGTTGGGCGAGCAGTACTTC	CASSGRTGLGEQYF
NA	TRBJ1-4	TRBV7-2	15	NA	TGTGCCAGCAGCATCCGTCCTTCCCAGGGCGGAAAACTGTTTTTT	CASSIRPSQGGKLFF
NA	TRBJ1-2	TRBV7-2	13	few	TGTGCCAGCAGCCCACGGGCAGGGTATGGCTACACCTTC	CASSPRAGYGYTF
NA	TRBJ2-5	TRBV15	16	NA	TGTGCCACCAGCAGCCTAGGGGGGAAGCTGGAGGAGACCCAGTACTTC	CATSSLGGKLEETQYF
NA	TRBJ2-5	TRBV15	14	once	TGTGCCACCAGCGGAGGGGGGGCACAAGAGACCCAGTACTTC	CATSGGGAQETQYF
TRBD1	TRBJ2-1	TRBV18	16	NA	TGTGCCAGCTCACCACGGAGACAGGGGTCCTACAATGAGCAGTTCTTC	CASSPRRQGSYNEQFF
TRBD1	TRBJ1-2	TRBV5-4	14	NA	TGTGCCAGCAGCTCGACAGGGGGTGCCTATGGCTACACCTTC	CASSSTGGAYGYTF
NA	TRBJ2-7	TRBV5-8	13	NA	TGTGCCAGCAGCTTGACAGGGCTAGGAGAGCAGTACTTC	CASSLTGLGEQYF
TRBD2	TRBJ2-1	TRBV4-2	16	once	TGTGCCAGCAGCCAAGAGACGGCGGGAGGGCAGTATGAGCAGTTCTTC	CASSQETAGGQYEQFF
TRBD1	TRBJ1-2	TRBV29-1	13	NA	TGCAGCGGGACAGGGGGAGAGGTAGGAGGCTACACCTTC	CSGTGGEVGGYTF
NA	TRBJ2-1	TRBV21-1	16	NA	TGTGCCAGCAGCCTCACAGGGTCTAGCGGGGATAATGAGCAGTTCTTC	CASSLTGSSGDNEQFF
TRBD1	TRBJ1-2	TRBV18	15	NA	TGTGCCAGCTCACTCCGGTCCCACAGGGGCGGCGGCTACACCTTC	CASSLRSHRGGGYTF
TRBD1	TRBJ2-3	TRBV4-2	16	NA	TGTGCCAGCAGCCCCGCCCAGGGGGTTTACACAGATACGCAGTATTTT	CASSPAQGVYTDTQYF
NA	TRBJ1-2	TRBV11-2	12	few	TGTGCCAGCAGCTTAGGGAAGGGGAACTACACCTTC	CASSLGKGNYTF
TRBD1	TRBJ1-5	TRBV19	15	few	TGTGCCAGTAGTGGGGACAGGGGGCAAGGGCAGCCCCAGCATTTT	CASSGDRGQGQPQHF
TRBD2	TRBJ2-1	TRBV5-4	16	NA	TGTGCCAGCAGCTTAAGGCTAGCGGGAGACTACAATGAGCAGTTCTTC	CASSLRLAGDYNEQFF